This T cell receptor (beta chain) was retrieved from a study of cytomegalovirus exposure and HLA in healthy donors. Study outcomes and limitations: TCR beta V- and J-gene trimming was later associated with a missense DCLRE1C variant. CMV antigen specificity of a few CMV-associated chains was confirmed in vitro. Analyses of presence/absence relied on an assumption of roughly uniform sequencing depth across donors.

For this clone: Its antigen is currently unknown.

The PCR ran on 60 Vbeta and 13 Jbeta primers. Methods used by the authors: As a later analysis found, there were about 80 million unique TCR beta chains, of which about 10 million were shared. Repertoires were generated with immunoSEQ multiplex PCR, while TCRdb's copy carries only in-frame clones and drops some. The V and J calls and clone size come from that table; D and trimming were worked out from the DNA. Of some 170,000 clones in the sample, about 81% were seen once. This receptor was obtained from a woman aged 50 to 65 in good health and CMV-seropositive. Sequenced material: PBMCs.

CDR3 sequence: CASSNRGGTGELFF. The CDR3, as DNA: TGTGCCAGCAGCAACAGGGGCGGCACCGGGGAGCTGTTTTTT. This rearrangement joins TRBV14 to TRBJ2-2, with TRBD1 identical over 7 bases. The germline V gene has CDR1 SGHDN and CDR2 FVKESK. Unmatched junction bases numbered 4, after V lost 5 bases and J lost 4 bases. The CDR3 length is 14 residues.